A single sample gave rise to the 26 T cell receptor beta chains below, sequenced in a study of blood T cell repertoires in COVID-19. The method was immunoSEQ multiplex PCR; TCRdb's version includes in-frame clones alone and lacks a portion of them. The sample has approximately 170,000 clones, approximately 84% seen once; the top ten hold approximately 11%. Material: peripheral blood. The source is a man between 65 and 79 years old with active or convalescent COVID-19.

This chain joins TRBV7-9 and TRBJ2-7; D is possibly TRBD1 (5 bases). The germline V gene has CDR1 SEHNR and CDR2 FQNEAQ (reference sequence). Trimming removed 4 bases from V and 0 bases from J, with 10 bases in between. This CDR3 is built from 14 residues. This CDR3 is CASSSRVSSYEQYF. CDR3 nucleotides: TGTGCCAGCAGCTCCAGGGTGAGCTCCTACGAGCAGTACTTC. Full variable domain (missing parts from reference TRBV7-9 and TRBJ2-7): DTGVSQNPRHKITKRGQNVTFRCDPISEHNRLYWYRQTLGQGPEFLTYFQNEAQLEKSRLLSDRFSAERPKGSFSTLEIQRTEQGDSAMYLCASSSRVSSYEQYFGPGTRLTVT.

The chain has TRBV6-5 and TRBJ1-1; D is perhaps TRBD1 (6 bases). Germline V gene lookup returns CDR1 MNHEY and CDR2 SVGAGI. This CDR3 spans 16 amino acids. Trimming cost V 2 bases and J 4 bases, with 17 bases left between them. CDR3 loop: CASSYLRGGAVTEAFF. For the CDR3, the DNA is TGTGCCAGCAGTTACCTGAGAGGGGGGGCGGTCACTGAAGCTTTCTTT.

The rearrangement joins TRBV5-1 to TRBJ2-1; TRBD2 matches 11 bases. The CDR3 runs 15 residues. Germline V gene lookup returns CDR1 SGHRS and CDR2 YFSETQ. Trimming at V came to 1 base and at J to 9 bases, leaving 6 bases not matched to a gene. CDR3 in DNA: TGCGCCAGCAGCTTGCGTCTAGCGGGAGGAGTTGAGCAGTTCTTC. Amino acid sequence: CASSLRLAGGVEQFF.

The chain links TRBV9 to TRBJ2-4, with TRBD1 matching 10 bases. CDR3 length: 15 residues. Per the germline V gene, CDR1 is SGDLS and CDR2 is YYNGEE. V trimming: 3 bases; J trimming: 7 bases; junction bases outside the gene matches: 7. In DNA form, the CDR3 reads TGTGCCAGCAGCGCCTCCGGGACAGGGGTGAACATTCAGTACTTC. Translated: CASSASGTGVNIQYF.

This sequence joins TRBV2 and TRBJ2-3; TRBD2 is a possible D gene (5 bases). Trimming left V 8 bases short and J 2 bases short, with 17 bases between. Germline V gene sequence: CDR1 SNHLY, CDR2 FYNNEI. This CDR3 has 15 amino acids. Here the CDR3 reads CASGQSDFHTDTQYF. The CDR3 region has the DNA TGTGCCAGCGGGCAGTCGGACTTCCACACAGATACGCAGTATTTT.

V and J are TRBV7-3 and TRBJ2-7; the match to TRBD2 covers 7 bases. Germline V gives CDR1 SGHTA, CDR2 FQGTGA. The CDR3 spans 15 residues. V shed 3 bases and J 2 bases; nucleotides not matched to a gene: 7. CDR3 region: CASSLGGTGPYEQYF. The DNA of the CDR3 is TGTGCCAGCAGCTTGGGGGGGACGGGACCCTACGAGCAGTACTTC.

This chain links TRBV19 with TRBJ2-5; D possibly corresponds to TRBD2 (6 bases). CDR1 LNHDA and CDR2 SQIVND come from the germline V gene (reference sequence). The CDR3 is 14 residues long. Trimming shortened V by 6 bases and J by 1 base, and 12 bases separated the two germline ends. As DNA, the CDR3 is TGTGCCAGTAGCGCCTCTAGCGCCCAAGAGACCCAGTACTTC. Protein sequence: CASSASSAQETQYF.

The rearrangement joins TRBV7-2 to TRBJ1-5, with D unresolved. The CDR3 spans 16 residues. V gave up 5 bases and J gave up 1 base, with 15 bases separating them. Germline CDR1 and CDR2: SGHTA and FQGNSA. DNA for the CDR3: TGTGCCAGCAGCACTAGGGTTCGACCGAGCAATCAGCCCCAGCATTTT. Its protein is CASSTRVRPSNQPQHF.

This clone was recorded once. V gene TRBV9 combines with J gene TRBJ2-5; D perhaps matches TRBD2 (5 bases). The V gene's germline CDR1 is SGDLS and CDR2 YYNGEE. This CDR3 spans 14 amino acids. Between the trimmed V and J ends, which lost 0 bases and 7 bases, there was a span of 13 bases. The CDR3, as DNA: TGTGCCAGCAGCGTAGATCCTAGCCCGGGGACCCAGTACTTC. Translated, it gives CASSVDPSPGTQYF. The variable domain in full, with the rest retrieved from reference TRBV9 and TRBJ2-5, is DSGVTQTPKHLITATGQRVTLRCSPRSGDLSVYWYQQSLDQGLQFLIQYYNGEERAKGNILERFSAQQFPDLHSELNLSSLELGDSALYFCASSVDPSPGTQYFGPGTRLLVL.

The chain joins TRBV11-2 to TRBJ1-1; possible D gene TRBD1, 5 bases. This CDR3 comprises 13 residues. Deletions cut 5 bases from V and 12 bases from J, with 19 bases between. Germline V gives CDR1 SGHAT, CDR2 FQNNGV. The CDR3: CASSPPRGKETFF. The CDR3 DNA follows: TGTGCCAGCAGCCCCCCGCGGGGGAAGGAAACTTTCTTT.

The CDR3 coding sequence is TGTGCCAGCAGTTTAGGGGCCCAGCGCGAGCAGTACTTC. This codes for CASSLGAQREQYF. This chain links TRBV28 with TRBJ2-7, with D tentatively TRBD1 (5 bases). The CDR3 is made up of 13 amino acids. Per germline, CDR1 MDHEN and CDR2 SYDVKM. Trimming pared 2 bases from V and 6 bases from J, leaving 11 bases between.

This clone was picked up one time. The CDR3 spells CASSHPPRDRRNEKLFF. DNA of the CDR3: TGCGCCAGCAGCCATCCTCCCAGGGATCGTCGTAATGAAAAACTGTTTTTT. This chain joins TRBV4-1 and TRBJ1-4, with D tentatively TRBD1 (5 bases). Germline-derived CDR1 and CDR2 are MGHRA and YSYEKL. V dropped 3 bases and J dropped 4 bases, with 18 bases sitting between them. This CDR3 is 17 amino acids long.

The chain is built from TRBV9 and TRBJ2-1; 9 positions match TRBD2. CDR3 length: 17 amino acids. V lost 3 bases and J lost 8; bases outside the gene matches: 15. Germline V gives CDR1 SGDLS, CDR2 YYNGEE. CDR3 protein: CASSASFSGRYSDEQFF. The DNA for the CDR3 is TGTGCCAGCAGCGCGTCTTTTAGCGGGAGATATAGTGATGAGCAGTTCTTC.

The chain links TRBV5-6 to TRBJ1-4; maybe TRBD1 (5 bases). The V end was cut by 1 base, the J end by 4 bases, with 17 bases between. The CDR3 is 17 amino acids. The germline CDR1 and CDR2 sequences are SGHDT and YYEEEE. The CDR3, as DNA: TGTGCCAGCAGCTTGCTAGGAACAGGCCTAAGTAATGAAAAACTGTTTTTT. Translated: CASSLLGTGLSNEKLFF.

The chain carries TRBV14 and TRBJ2-2; D uncertain. Per the germline V gene, CDR1 is SGHDN and CDR2 is FVKESK. The CDR3 spans 16 residues. V lost 3 bases, J lost 6 bases, and 17 bases lay in between. CDR3 sequence: CASSHSVTLRAGELFF. CDR3 nucleotides: TGTGCCAGCAGCCATTCGGTCACCCTAAGAGCCGGGGAGCTGTTTTTT.

The V call is TRBV18, the J call TRBJ2-1; 14 positions match TRBD2. Germline assignment: CDR1 KGHSH and CDR2 LQKENI. The trim removed 0 bases at V and 5 bases at J, leaving 6 bases unmatched. The CDR3 loop spans 18 amino acids. The CDR3 here is CASSPPGLAGVGNNEQFF. The CDR3 region has the DNA TGTGCCAGCTCACCACCGGGACTAGCGGGAGTTGGGAACAATGAGCAGTTCTTC. The full variable domain, in which reference TRBV18 and TRBJ2-1 provide the parts outside the CDR3, is NAGVMQNPRHLVRRRGQEARLRCSPMKGHSHVYWYRQLPEEGLKFMVYLQKENIIDESGMPKERFSAEFPKEGPSILRIQQVVRGDSAAYFCASSPPGLAGVGNNEQFFGPGTRLTVL.

The chain has TRBV18 and TRBJ1-5; D unclear. Trimming removed 4 bases at V and 6 bases at J, with 16 bases between. The CDR3 covers 15 residues. The germline gives CDR1 KGHSH, CDR2 LQKENI. The CDR3 DNA is TGTGCCAGCTCACTACAAGGGCTGGGAGGTCAGCCCCAGCATTTT. Its protein is CASSLQGLGGQPQHF.

This chain connects TRBV7-2 to TRBJ2-7, with D possibly matching TRBD2 (6 bases). Trimming stripped 5 bases from V and 3 bases from J, with 17 bases between. The CDR3 is 15 residues long. Per the germline V gene, CDR1 is SGHTA and CDR2 is FQGNSA. CDR3 coding DNA: TGTGCCAGCAGCCCTACCCAGAGGAGGGGCTACGAGCAGTACTTC. As protein: CASSPTQRRGYEQYF.

This clone has a single count. J is TRBJ2-3 and V is TRBV28, with 9 bases lining up with TRBD2. There are 16 residues in the CDR3. Losses at the gene ends were 2 bases for V and 1 base for J; bases not matched to a gene: 4. The germline gives CDR1 MDHEN, CDR2 SYDVKM. CDR3 DNA: TGTGCCAGCAGTTTAGGGGGCGGGAGGGGCACAGATACGCAGTATTTT. It encodes CASSLGGGRGTDTQYF.

V usage is TRBV7-8 and J usage is TRBJ2-1, with 7 bases that match TRBD1. Germline V gene sequence: CDR1 SGHVS, CDR2 FQNEAQ. The CDR3 contains 15 residues. J lost 4 bases, V lost 1 base, and 4 bases had no gene match. In DNA, the CDR3 is TGTGCCAGCAGCTTAGACAGGGGCAGATACAATGAGCAGTTCTTC. This encodes CASSLDRGRYNEQFF.

This rearrangement joins TRBV19 to TRBJ1-5, with 11 bases that match TRBD1. Germline CDR1 reads LNHDA; CDR2 reads SQIVND (reference sequence). V was pared by 9 bases and J by 4 bases, with 17 bases of the junction left unmatched. CDR3 length: 18 amino acids. Here the CDR3 reads CASLHRTIGTGGNQPQHF. As DNA, the CDR3 is TGTGCCAGCCTCCACCGAACCATCGGGACAGGGGGAAATCAGCCCCAGCATTTT.

CDR3 in amino acids: CASSQEYIWNTGELFF. The CDR3 nucleotides read TGCGCCAGCAGCCAAGAATATATTTGGAACACCGGGGAGCTGTTTTTT. The rearrangement joins TRBV4-3 to TRBJ2-2; no clear D. From germline, CDR1 is LGHNA and CDR2 YSLEER. The CDR3 is 16 residues long. V lost 0 bases, J lost 1 base, and 9 bases lay in between.

The chain combines TRBV11-2 with TRBJ1-1, with TRBD1 as a possible D gene (5 bases). CDR1 and CDR2 from the germline V gene are SGHAT and FQNNGV. The CDR3 is made up of 14 amino acids. V lost 4 bases and J 5 bases, leaving 14 bases between the germline ends. CDR3 loop: CASSSQQVGTEAFF. The CDR3 coding sequence is TGTGCCAGCAGCTCTCAACAGGTGGGGACTGAAGCTTTCTTT.

This clone was seen more than once but under ten times. The CDR3 loop reads CAISPGGDNRAENYGYTF. The DNA of the CDR3 is TGTGCCATCAGCCCGGGGGGGGATAACAGGGCTGAGAACTATGGCTACACCTTC. The chain is built from TRBV10-3 and TRBJ1-2; a possible D gene is TRBD1 (6 bases). Germline-derived CDR1 and CDR2 are ENHRY and SYGVKD. The CDR3 extends over 18 amino acids. Trimming removed 6 bases at V and 2 bases at J, with 25 bases between.

About this clone itself: At one boundary the junction diverges from the germline segment, which might be a read error. Other nucleotide sequences from this sample produce the same CDR3. The V and J genes are TRBV9 and TRBJ2-1, with D possibly matching TRBD2 (7 bases). The CDR3 has 15 residues. Germline CDR1 is SGDLS and CDR2 is YYNGEE. CDR3 residues: CASSVKGEGDNEQFF. DNA for the CDR3: TGCGCCAGCAGCGTAAAAGGGGAGGGGGACAATGAGCAGTTCTTC.

The chain combines TRBV21-1 with TRBJ2-7; the table's D call, TRBD2, has no DNA check behind it. TRBV21-1 is an annotated pseudogene. The CDR3 totals 15 residues. The CDR3 reads CASSKASVGGYEQYF. CDR3 DNA: TGTGCCAGCAGCAAAGCTTCGGTCGGGGGGTACGAGCAGTACTTC.